This T cell receptor beta chain derives from a study of early T cells in non-severe SARS-CoV-2 infection. Germline V gene sequence: CDR1 SGHAT, CDR2 FQNNGV. Trimming shortened V by 3 bases and J by 7 bases, and 16 bases separated the two germline ends. This CDR3 has 14 residues. This clonotype has only a few counts. Each CDR3 protein gets one entry after TCRdb re-called the 5' RACE reads with MiXCR. The sample includes 85,000 to 100,000 distinct CDR3 sequences, over 15% seen only once; the top ten take about 4.7%. The receptor comes from an adult who was a healthcare worker with PCR-confirmed SARS-CoV-2 infection or an uninfected control (not recorded which). The chain carries TRBV11-2 and TRBJ2-7; D is ambiguous. Sequenced here: whole blood, sampled at baseline. CDR3 nucleotides: TGTGCCAGCAGCTTCCCCCAGTCGGTGATGGAGCAGTACTTC. The encoded protein is CASSFPQSVMEQYF.